This TCR beta chain was sequenced during a study of response to subunit inactivated influenza vaccine. CDR3 length: 18 amino acids. CDR1 is SGHRS and CDR2 is YFSETQ in the germline V gene. V lost 3 bases to trimming and J lost 3 bases; unmatched junction nucleotides: 13. TCRdb analysed the RT-PCR reads with MiXCR anew, one entry per CDR3 protein. Here the sample spans roughly 520,000 distinct CDR3 sequences, roughly 27% being singletons. This clonotype was counted many times. The sequence came from a man aged 50 or older who received an inactivated influenza vaccine. This material consisted of CD4+ T cells sorted from PBMCs, taken roughly 5 days after vaccination. The chain couples TRBV5-1 to TRBJ2-7, with TRBD2 matching 12 bases. CDR3 in DNA: TGCGCCAGCAGCTACCGGACTAGCGGGGCCCACCCCTACTACGAGCAGTACTTC. Its translation is CASSYRTSGAHPYYEQYF.